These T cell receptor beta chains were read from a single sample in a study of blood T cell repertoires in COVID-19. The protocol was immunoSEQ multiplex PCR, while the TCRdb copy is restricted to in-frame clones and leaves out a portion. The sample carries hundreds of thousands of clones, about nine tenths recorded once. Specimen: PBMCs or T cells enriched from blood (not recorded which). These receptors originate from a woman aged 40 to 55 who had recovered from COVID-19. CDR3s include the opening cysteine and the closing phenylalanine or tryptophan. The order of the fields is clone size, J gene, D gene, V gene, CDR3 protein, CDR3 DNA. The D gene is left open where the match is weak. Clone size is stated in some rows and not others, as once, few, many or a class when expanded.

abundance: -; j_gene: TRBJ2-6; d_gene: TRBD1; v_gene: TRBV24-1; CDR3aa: CATSTTGGDSGANVLTF; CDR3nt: TGTGCCACCAGTACGACAGGGGGGGACTCTGGGGCCAACGTCCTGACTTTC
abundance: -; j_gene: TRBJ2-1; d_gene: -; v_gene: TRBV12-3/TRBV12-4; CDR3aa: CASSLGQEQFF; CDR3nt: TGTGCCAGCAGTTTAGGCCAGGAGCAGTTCTTC
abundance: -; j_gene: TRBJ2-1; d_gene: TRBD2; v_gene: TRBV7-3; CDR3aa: CASSLTSSGRNEQFF; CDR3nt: TGTGCCAGCAGCTTAACCTCGAGCGGGAGGAATGAGCAGTTCTTC
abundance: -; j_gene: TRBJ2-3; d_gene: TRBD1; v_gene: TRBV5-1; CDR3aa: CASSLGGGSAGNTQYF; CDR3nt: TGCGCCAGCAGCTTGGGAGGGGGCTCTGCCGGGAATACGCAGTATTTT
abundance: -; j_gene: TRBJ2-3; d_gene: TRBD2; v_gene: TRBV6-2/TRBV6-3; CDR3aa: CASSQLAGGIDTQYF; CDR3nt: TGTGCCAGCAGTCAACTAGCGGGAGGGATAGATACGCAGTATTTT
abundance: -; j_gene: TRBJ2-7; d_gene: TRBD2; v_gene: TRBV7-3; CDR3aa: CASSLLGGSYEQYF; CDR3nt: TGTGCCAGCAGCCTTCTAGGCGGGAGTTACGAGCAGTACTTC
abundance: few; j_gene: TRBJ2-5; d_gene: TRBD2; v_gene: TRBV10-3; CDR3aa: CAIRQAGTSGASGGTQYF; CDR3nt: TGTGCCATCAGGCAAGCCGGGACTAGCGGGGCTTCTGGCGGGACCCAGTACTTC
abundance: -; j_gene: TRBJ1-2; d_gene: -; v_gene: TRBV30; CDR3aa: CAWSGVTHYGYTF; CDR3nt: TGTGCCTGGAGTGGAGTTACCCACTATGGCTACACCTTC
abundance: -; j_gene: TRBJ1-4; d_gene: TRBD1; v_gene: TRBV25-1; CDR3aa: CASSRPGQGNEKLFF; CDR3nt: TGTGCCAGCAGCCGCCCGGGACAGGGGAATGAAAAACTGTTTTTT
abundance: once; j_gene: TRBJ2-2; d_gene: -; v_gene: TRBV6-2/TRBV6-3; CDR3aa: CASSVYPTGELFF; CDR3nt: TGTGCCAGCAGCGTCTACCCCACCGGGGAGCTGTTTTTT
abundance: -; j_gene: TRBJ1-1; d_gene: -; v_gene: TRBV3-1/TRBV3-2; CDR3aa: CASSLGSMNTEAFF; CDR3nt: TGTGCCAGCAGCCTAGGGAGCATGAACACTGAAGCTTTCTTT
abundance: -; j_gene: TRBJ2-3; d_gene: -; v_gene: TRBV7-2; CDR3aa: CASSFGRNRGTDTQYF; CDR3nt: TGTGCCAGCAGTTTTGGGAGAAACAGGGGCACAGATACGCAGTATTTT
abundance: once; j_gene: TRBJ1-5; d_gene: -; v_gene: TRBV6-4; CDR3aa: CASSPPWGGRSNQPQHF; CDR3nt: TGTGCCAGCAGTCCCCCCTGGGGGGGGAGGAGCAATCAGCCCCAGCATTTT
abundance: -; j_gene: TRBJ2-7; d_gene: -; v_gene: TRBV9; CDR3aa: CASRSEGTREQYF; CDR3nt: TGTGCCAGCAGATCAGAGGGGACACGGGAGCAGTACTTC
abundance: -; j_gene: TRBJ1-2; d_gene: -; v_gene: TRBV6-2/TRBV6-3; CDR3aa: CASSARWTENYGYTF; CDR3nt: TGTGCCAGCAGTGCTCGCTGGACAGAAAACTATGGCTACACCTTC
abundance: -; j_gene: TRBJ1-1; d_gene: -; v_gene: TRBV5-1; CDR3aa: CASSLVTAGGEAFF; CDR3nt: TGCGCCAGCAGCTTGGTGACAGCTGGTGGTGAAGCTTTCTTT
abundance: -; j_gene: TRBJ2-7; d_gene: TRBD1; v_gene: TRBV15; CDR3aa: CATSTGTGSYEQYF; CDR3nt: TGTGCCACCAGCACTGGGACAGGGAGTTACGAGCAGTACTTC
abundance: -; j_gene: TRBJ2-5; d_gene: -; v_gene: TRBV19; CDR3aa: CASSSFTGSPGETQYF; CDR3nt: TGTGCCAGTAGTTCCTTCACCGGGTCTCCGGGGGAGACCCAGTACTTC
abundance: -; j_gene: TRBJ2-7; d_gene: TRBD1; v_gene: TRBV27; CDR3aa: CASSPLGQGIEQYF; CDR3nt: TGTGCCAGCAGTCCCCTGGGACAGGGGATTGAGCAGTACTTC
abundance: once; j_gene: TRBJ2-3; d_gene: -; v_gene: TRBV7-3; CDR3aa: CASSPLGGSTDTQYF; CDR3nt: TGTGCCAGCAGCCCTCTCGGTGGGAGTACAGATACGCAGTATTTT
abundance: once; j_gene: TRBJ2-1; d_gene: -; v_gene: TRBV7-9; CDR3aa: CASSQTSAWGAYNEQFF; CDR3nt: TGTGCCAGCAGCCAAACCTCGGCGTGGGGAGCCTACAATGAGCAGTTCTTC
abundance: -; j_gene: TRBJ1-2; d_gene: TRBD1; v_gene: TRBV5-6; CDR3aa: CASSFGTGSGYTF; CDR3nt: TGTGCCAGCAGCTTCGGGACAGGCAGTGGCTACACCTTC